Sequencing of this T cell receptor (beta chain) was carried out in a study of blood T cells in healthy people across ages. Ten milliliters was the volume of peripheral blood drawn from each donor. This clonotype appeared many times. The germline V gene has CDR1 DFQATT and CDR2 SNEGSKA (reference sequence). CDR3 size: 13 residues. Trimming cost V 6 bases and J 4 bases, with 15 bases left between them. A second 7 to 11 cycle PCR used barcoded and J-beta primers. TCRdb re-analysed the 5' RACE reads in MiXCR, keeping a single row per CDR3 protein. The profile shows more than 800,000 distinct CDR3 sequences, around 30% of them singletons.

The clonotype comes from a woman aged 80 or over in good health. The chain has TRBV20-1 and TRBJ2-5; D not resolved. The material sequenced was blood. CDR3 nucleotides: TGCAGTGCCCCGGGCGGCGACGGAGAGACCCAGTACTTC. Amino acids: CSAPGGDGETQYF.